This T cell receptor (beta chain) was found in a study of T cell responses to AZD1222 COVID-19 vaccine. Sequencing was performed with immunoSEQ multiplex PCR; in TCRdb, only in-frame clones are kept and a portion is missing. The table shows around 200,000 clones, with roughly 93% occurring only once. Germline V gene lookup returns CDR1 SGHRS and CDR2 YFSETQ. The CDR3 runs to 15 residues. The junction had 6 bases not matched to a gene; V was cut back by 4 bases and J by 2 bases. This clone was detected once. This TCR was recovered from an adult in good health. This chain connects TRBV5-1 to TRBJ1-3; TRBD1 agrees at 7 bases. Here the sequenced sample was peripheral blood, taken on day 0 of AZD1222 vaccination. CDR3 nucleotides: TGCGCCAGCAGCCCCCAGGGGGGACCTGGAAACACCATATATTTT. Translation gives CASSPQGGPGNTIYF. The variable domain in full, with the rest retrieved from reference TRBV5-1 and TRBJ1-3, is KAGVTQTPRYLIKTRGQQVTLSCSPISGHRSVSWYQQTPGQGLQFLFEYFSETQRNKGNFPGRFSGRQFSNSRSEMNVSTLELGDSALYLCASSPQGGPGNTIYFGEGSWLTVV.